These T cell receptor beta chains were read from a single sample in a study of blood T cell repertoires in COVID-19. The repertoire was sequenced with immunoSEQ multiplex PCR; TCRdb's copy has only in-frame clones and lacks some. The sample shows 200,000 to 250,000 clones, around 92% of them seen only once. Sequencing input: peripheral blood. The receptors were gathered from a man younger than 40 with acute or convalescent COVID-19. Both conserved end residues are part of each CDR3. D genes are given only for firm matches. Clone sizes are given selectively: once, few, many, or a class where the clone is expanded.

D	J	V	size	DNA	CDR3
TRBD2	TRBJ2-3	TRBV5-1	once	TGCGCCAGCAGCTTGGGCCTAGCGGGCCAAACAGATACGCAGTATTTT	CASSLGLAGQTDTQYF
TRBD1	TRBJ1-6	TRBV6-5	NA	TGTGCCAGCACTTACCGGGACAGAGGGACTTATTCACCCCTCCACTTT	CASTYRDRGTYSPLHF
TRBD2	TRBJ2-1	TRBV7-9	once	TGTGCCAGCAGCTGGGGACTAGCGGGAGGGCGTGATGAGCAGTTCTTC	CASSWGLAGGRDEQFF
NA	TRBJ1-6	TRBV5-6	NA	TGTGCCAGCAGCTTATGGGGAGAAATTAGTTCACCCCTCCACTTT	CASSLWGEISSPLHF
TRBD2	TRBJ2-3	TRBV10-3	NA	TGTGCCATCAGTGAGCAGACTAGCGGGAGTACCCATACGCAGTATTTT	CAISEQTSGSTHTQYF
NA	TRBJ1-3	TRBV19	NA	TGTGCCAGTAGTATCCAGGGGTCCCTCTCTGGAAACACCATATATTTT	CASSIQGSLSGNTIYF
NA	TRBJ2-3	TRBV27	NA	TGTGCCAGCAGTTCCAGACTAGGTTCAATAGATACGCAGTATTTT	CASSSRLGSIDTQYF
TRBD2	TRBJ2-3	TRBV27	NA	TGTGCCAGCAGCCCCTCGTCCCCCGTGGAGCGGGAGTTATCAGATACGCAGTATTTT	CASSPSSPVERELSDTQYF
NA	TRBJ2-1	TRBV3-1/TRBV3-2	NA	TGTGCCAGCAGCAAGGAGAGGGGGAGAGAGCAGTTCTTC	CASSKERGREQFF
NA	TRBJ2-2	TRBV7-9	NA	TGTGCCAGCCCAGGACTATTTGTAGGCGGGGAGCTGTTTTTT	CASPGLFVGGELFF
NA	TRBJ1-5	TRBV6-6	once	TGTGCCAGCAGTAAACAGGGTAATCAGCCCCAGCATTTT	CASSKQGNQPQHF
TRBD1	TRBJ2-7	TRBV19	once	TGTGCCAGTAGGCGGACAGGGAGCTCCTACGAGCAGTACTTC	CASRRTGSSYEQYF
NA	TRBJ1-3	TRBV18	NA	TGTGCCAGCTCACGCGGACAGTCCGTCTCTGGAAACACCATATATTTT	CASSRGQSVSGNTIYF
TRBD1	TRBJ2-7	TRBV18	NA	TGTGCCAGCTCCCGCTTAGACAGGGGGCAAGGGCCAGCCTACGAGCAGTACTTC	CASSRLDRGQGPAYEQYF
TRBD2	TRBJ2-5	TRBV4-2	NA	TGTGCCAGCAGCCAAAATAGCGGGAGGGCCCAAGAGACCCAGTACTTC	CASSQNSGRAQETQYF
NA	TRBJ2-7	TRBV5-1	NA	TGCGCCAGCAGCTTGGGAGGCGGGATGAATAGCCACGAGCAGTACTTC	CASSLGGGMNSHEQYF